This TCR beta chain was captured in a study of CD8 T cells in ankylosing spondylitis. Study-level results: Matched ankylosing spondylitis synovial fluid reportedly contained a significantly enriched population of disease-linked clones.

Using quantitative 5'-RACE with molecular barcodes, the authors made TCR beta libraries. MiXCR was run by TCRdb on the 5' RACE reads, yielding one entry per CDR3 protein. In the table there are 300,000 to 350,000 distinct CDR3 sequences, roughly 14% of which are singletons. The CDR3 totals 13 residues. Trimming removed 10 bases at V and 5 bases at J, with 17 bases between. This clonotype was counted ten times or more. Its antigen is not known. Sequencing was done on a sample of blood, either unsorted or a sorted T cell fraction (not recorded which). This TCR was recovered from a male donor with ankylosing spondylitis or in good health (not recorded which). The V call is TRBV12-3 or TRBV12-4, the J call TRBJ1-1; a possible D gene is TRBD1 (6 bases). The CDR3: CATRGGARTEAFF. The CDR3 nucleotides are TGTGCCACCCGTGGGGGGGCGCGGACTGAAGCTTTCTTT.